This entry lists 27 T cell receptor beta chains sequenced from one sample in a study of T cells after somatic rescue of genetic block. Method: immunoSEQ multiplex PCR; TCRdb's copy keeps in-frame clones and lacks some. This sample has 100,000 to 120,000 clones, with 75% to 95% found just once. The sequencing input was peripheral blood mononuclear cells (PBMCs). These receptors all come from a woman between 18 and 29 years old.

V usage is TRBV30 and J usage is TRBJ2-3; D possibly corresponds to TRBD1 (5 bases). This CDR3 is 13 amino acids long. Germline V lookup: CDR1 GTSNPN, CDR2 SVGIG (reference sequence). Trimming shortened V by 0 bases and J by 1 base, and 5 bases separated the two germline ends. CDR3 amino acids: CAWSVQGTDTQYF. The DNA of the CDR3 is TGTGCCTGGAGTGTACAGGGCACAGATACGCAGTATTTT.

V gene TRBV12-2 combines with J gene TRBJ1-3. TRBV12-2 is reported as a pseudogene. The CDR3 covers 16 residues. The CDR3 loop reads CASRLDDPVVGNTIYF. The CDR3 DNA sequence: TGTGCAAGTCGCTTAGATGACCCAGTTGTAGGAAACACCATATATTTT.

The chain uses TRBV6-4 and TRBJ2-2; D gene ambiguous. The germline V gene has CDR1 MRHNA and CDR2 SNTAGT. The CDR3 length is 16 residues. V was cut by 2 bases and J by 7 bases, with 17 bases left in between. CDR3 bases: TGTGCCAGCAGTGACCCCTCCCCGAAGTCGATCGGGGAGCTGTTTTTT. Translating gives CASSDPSPKSIGELFF.

This chain joins TRBV4-2 and TRBJ2-5; 8 bases match TRBD2. CDR3 length equals 14 residues. The V and J ends lost 4 bases and 3 bases, in that order; junction bases with no gene match: 4. CDR1 is LGHNA and CDR2 is YNFKEQ in the germline V gene. The CDR3 nucleotides read TGTGCCAGCAGCCCGGGACTAGTGGAAGAGACCCAGTACTTC. Translating it yields CASSPGLVEETQYF.

The CDR3 sequence: CATRKGRTDTQYF. The CDR3 coding sequence is TGTGCCACCCGGAAGGGACGCACAGATACGCAGTATTTT. This chain connects TRBV15 to TRBJ2-3; possibly TRBD1 or TRBD2 for D (5 bases each). This CDR3 region has 13 residues. Germline V gene data show CDR1 as LNHNV and CDR2 as YYDKDF (reference sequence). V was clipped by 8 bases and J by 1 base, with 10 bases between them.

The rearrangement joins TRBV7-2 to TRBJ1-6; no clear D. The CDR3 totals 15 residues. Germline V CDR1 and CDR2: SGHTA, FQGNSA. V lost 6 bases and J 0 bases, leaving 9 bases between the germline ends. This chain's CDR3 is CASSSPSSYNSPLHF. In DNA, the CDR3 is TGTGCCAGCAGTTCTCCGAGCTCCTATAATTCACCCCTCCACTTT. The full variable domain, its missing parts supplied by reference TRBV7-2 and TRBJ1-6, is GAGVSQSPSNKVTEKGKDVELRCDPISGHTALYWYRQSLGQGLEFLIYFQGNSAPDKSGLPSDRFSAERTGGSVSTLTIQRTQQEDSAVYLCASSSPSSYNSPLHFGNGTRLTVT.

This chain connects TRBV6-5 to TRBJ2-7, with D perhaps matching TRBD2 (6 bases). The ends were cut back, 4 bases at V and 0 bases at J, with 13 bases in the middle. The CDR3 is 15 amino acids. From germline, CDR1 is MNHEY and CDR2 SVGAGI. Here the CDR3 reads CASSSGLGLSYEQYF. For the CDR3, the DNA is TGTGCCAGCAGTTCCGGTCTGGGACTCTCCTACGAGCAGTACTTC.

This chain joins TRBV9 and TRBJ2-5; TRBD1 or TRBD2 may be the D gene (5 bases each). The length of the CDR3 is 17 residues. With 0 bases removed from V and 5 bases from J, the gap between germline ends came to 20 bases. From germline, CDR1 is SGDLS and CDR2 YYNGEE. The CDR3 loop reads CASSVGFEGRVKETQYF. The CDR3 DNA reads as TGTGCCAGCAGCGTAGGCTTTGAGGGGCGGGTGAAGGAGACCCAGTACTTC.

This chain links TRBV15 with TRBJ1-3; D gene unclear. The ends were cut back, 0 bases at V and 6 bases at J, with 9 bases in the middle. The CDR3 is 14 amino acids. Germline CDR1 and CDR2: LNHNV and YYDKDF (reference sequence). CDR3 in amino acids: CATSRDRGPNTIYF. CDR3 in DNA: TGTGCCACCAGCAGAGATCGGGGTCCAAACACCATATATTTT.

V is TRBV19 and J is TRBJ1-2; no definite D call. There are 13 residues in the CDR3. V was cut by 3 bases and J by 6 bases, with 11 bases left in between. CDR1 is LNHDA and CDR2 is SQIVND in the germline V gene (reference sequence). In DNA, the CDR3 is TGTGCCAGTAGTATGGGGATCGGGAATGGCTACACCTTC. Translating it yields CASSMGIGNGYTF.

The genes are TRBV28 and TRBJ1-4; D unresolved. V lost 2 bases and J lost 0, with 4 bases in between. Germline values: CDR1 MDHEN, CDR2 SYDVKM. The CDR3 is 14 residues long. The CDR3 DNA is TGTGCCAGCAGTTTACTTGCAACTAATGAAAAACTGTTTTTT. Translated, it gives CASSLLATNEKLFF.

This chain joins TRBV7-9 and TRBJ2-3, with 8 bases matching TRBD1. CDR3 length: 14 amino acids. Germline assignment: CDR1 SEHNR and CDR2 FQNEAQ (reference sequence). Trimming took 5 bases from V and 2 from J; bases not matched to a gene: 3. This CDR3 reads CASSRQGYTDTQYF. CDR3 nucleotide sequence: TGTGCCAGCAGCCGACAGGGGTACACAGATACGCAGTATTTT.

The chain carries TRBV28 and TRBJ2-3, with 8 bases lining up with TRBD1. Germline assignment: CDR1 MDHEN and CDR2 SYDVKM. The CDR3 contains 15 residues. V lost 6 bases, J lost 3 bases, and 8 bases stayed unmatched. CDR3 DNA sequence: TGTGCCAGCAGAGCCAGCGGACAGGGTACAGATACGCAGTATTTT. It is translated as CASRASGQGTDTQYF.

This clone showed up just once. V is TRBV5-6 and J is TRBJ2-7; a weak D match, TRBD1 (5 bases). The CDR3 covers 14 residues. Trimming left V 2 bases short and J 6 bases short, with 15 bases between. Germline values: CDR1 SGHDT, CDR2 YYEEEE. CDR3 amino acids: CASSFLRLTVEQYF. The CDR3, as DNA: TGTGCCAGCAGCTTCCTCCGCCTGACAGTCGAGCAGTACTTC.

This clone occurred once. CDR3 nucleotide sequence: TGTGCCAGCAGTCGGACAGGTGAGCAGTTCTTC. Translated, it gives CASSRTGEQFF. The chain joins TRBV11-3 to TRBJ2-1, with 7 bases fitting TRBD1. With V trimmed by 6 bases and J by 9 bases, 2 bases remained unmatched. The CDR3 runs to 11 residues. Germline CDR1 reads SGHNT; CDR2 reads YENEEA.

V usage is TRBV11-2 and J usage is TRBJ1-1, with a tentative D call TRBD1 (6 bases). CDR3 length equals 13 residues. Germline values: CDR1 SGHAT, CDR2 FQNNGV. V dropped 5 bases and J dropped 11 bases, with 18 bases sitting between them. The CDR3 sequence: CASSPDTGWVAFF. The CDR3 DNA follows: TGTGCCAGCAGCCCCGACACAGGGTGGGTGGCTTTCTTT.

The V and J genes are TRBV7-9 and TRBJ2-3; D unclear. V shed 1 base and J shed 1 base, with 12 bases lying between them. Germline V gene lookup returns CDR1 SEHNR and CDR2 FQNEAQ (reference sequence). The CDR3 has 16 amino acids. CDR3 sequence: CASSLGMAAGTDTQYF. The CDR3 DNA reads TGTGCCAGCAGCTTAGGCATGGCCGCCGGCACAGATACGCAGTATTTT.

The J gene is TRBJ2-3, the V gene TRBV7-9; TRBD1 matches 10 bases. Germline CDR1 reads SEHNR; CDR2 reads FQNEAQ (reference sequence). The ends lost 3 bases at V and 3 bases at J; junction bases unmatched: 0. This CDR3 comprises 14 residues. The DNA for the CDR3 is TGTGCCAGCAGCTTGGGACAGGGGACAGATACGCAGTATTTT. Translation gives CASSLGQGTDTQYF.

This sequence joins TRBV7-6 and TRBJ1-2; 10 bases match TRBD1. After removal of 5 bases from V and 4 bases from J, the junction contained 7 bases not matched to a gene. This CDR3 has 15 amino acids. The germline V gene encodes CDR1 SGHVS and CDR2 FNYEAQ. This CDR3 reads CASSPGQGGGYGYTF. CDR3 bases: TGTGCCAGCAGCCCCGGACAGGGGGGAGGCTATGGCTACACCTTC.

The CDR3 DNA is TGTGCCAGTTTCACAGGGGGAATTGAAGCTTTCTTT. Amino acids: CASFTGGIEAFF. The V call is TRBV6-1, the J call TRBJ1-1; 8 nucleotides agree with TRBD1. The V and J ends lost 9 bases and 7 bases, in that order; junction bases with no gene match: 7. CDR1 and CDR2 (germline): MNHNS, SASEGT. This CDR3 comprises 12 residues.

This chain joins TRBV5-1 and TRBJ1-1; D is uncertain. The CDR3 has 15 amino acids. Per germline, CDR1 SGHRS and CDR2 YFSETQ. Trimming pared 0 bases from V and 4 bases from J, leaving 13 bases between. This chain's CDR3 is CASSLVGQTGTEAFF. CDR3 nucleotide sequence: TGCGCCAGCAGCTTGGTCGGGCAAACGGGCACTGAAGCTTTCTTT.

The rearrangement joins TRBV4-2 to TRBJ2-5; no clear D gene. CDR3 length equals 13 residues. The germline CDR1 and CDR2 sequences are LGHNA and YNFKEQ. V lost 0 bases and J 2 bases, leaving 4 bases between the germline ends. The CDR3 DNA sequence: TGTGCCAGCAGCCAAGAGGGGCAAGAGACCCAGTACTTC. Translating it yields CASSQEGQETQYF.

This clone is a singleton in its sample. The J gene is TRBJ1-4, the V gene TRBV20-1; D unresolved. This CDR3 comprises 11 residues. Trimming left V 1 base short and J 7 bases short, with 4 bases between. Germline V gene data show CDR1 as DFQATT and CDR2 as SNEGSKA (reference sequence). The CDR3 region has the DNA TGCAGTGCTAGAGCCCCTGAAAAACTGTTTTTT. Its translation: CSARAPEKLFF.

This clone was counted a single time. This chain uses TRBV7-2 with TRBJ1-6; D possibly corresponds to TRBD1 (6 bases). The CDR3 consists of 15 residues. Between the trimmed V and J ends, which lost 5 bases and 7 bases, there was a span of 15 bases. Germline loops: CDR1 SGHTA, CDR2 FQGNSA. The CDR3 nucleotides read TGTGCCAGCAGCATTACAGGGAGGCAAAATTCACCCCTCCACTTT. Its translation is CASSITGRQNSPLHF. The full variable domain, with the rest looked up from reference TRBV7-2 and TRBJ1-6, is GAGVSQSPSNKVTEKGKDVELRCDPISGHTALYWYRQSLGQGLEFLIYFQGNSAPDKSGLPSDRFSAERTGGSVSTLTIQRTQQEDSAVYLCASSITGRQNSPLHFGNGTRLTVT.

The chain uses TRBV11-1 and TRBJ1-6; D uncertain. The germline V and J ends were trimmed by 2 bases and 0 bases, with 8 bases remaining between them. CDR1 is SGHAT, CDR2 FQDESV, per germline (reference sequence). The CDR3 loop spans 16 amino acids. DNA for the CDR3: TGTGCCAGCAGCTTATCCTCGAGCTCCTATAATTCACCCCTCCACTTT. Translated, it gives CASSLSSSSYNSPLHF. The whole variable domain, remainder taken from reference TRBV11-1 and TRBJ1-6, is EAEVAQSPRYKITEKSQAVAFWCDPISGHATLYWYRQILGQGPELLVQFQDESVVDDSQLPKDRFSAERLKGVDSTLKIQPAELGDSAMYLCASSLSSSSYNSPLHFGNGTRLTVT.

The CDR3 sequence is CASSGIYNTNQPQHF. The CDR3 DNA follows: TGTGCCAGCAGTGGAATTTACAATACCAATCAGCCCCAGCATTTT. The chain links TRBV6-1 to TRBJ1-5; D is uncertain. This CDR3 has 15 amino acids. V lost 4 bases and J lost 3, with 13 bases in between. Looked up from germline, CDR1 is MNHNS and CDR2 is SASEGT.

The chain links TRBV7-2 to TRBJ1-4; TRBD1 matches 8 bases. Germline trimming cut 0 bases from V and 8 bases from J; bases unmatched to any gene: 8. This CDR3 is built from 16 residues. From germline, CDR1 is SGHTA and CDR2 FQGNSA. In nucleotides, the CDR3 is TGTGCCAGCAGCTTAGCCATGGACAGGGTCAGGGAAAAACTGTTTTTT. Its protein product is CASSLAMDRVREKLFF.